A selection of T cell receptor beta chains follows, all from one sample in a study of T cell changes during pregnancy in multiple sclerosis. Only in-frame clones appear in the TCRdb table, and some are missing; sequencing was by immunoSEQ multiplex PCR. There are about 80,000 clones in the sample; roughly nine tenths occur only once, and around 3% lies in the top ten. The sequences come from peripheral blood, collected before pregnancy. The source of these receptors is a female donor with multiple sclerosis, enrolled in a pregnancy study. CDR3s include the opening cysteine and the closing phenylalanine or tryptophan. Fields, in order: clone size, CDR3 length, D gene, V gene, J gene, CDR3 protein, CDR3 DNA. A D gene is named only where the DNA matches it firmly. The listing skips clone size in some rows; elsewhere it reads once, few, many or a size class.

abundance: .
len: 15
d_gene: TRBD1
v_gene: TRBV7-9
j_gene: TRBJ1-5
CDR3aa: CASSWDRESGQPQHF
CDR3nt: TGTGCCAGCAGCTGGGACAGGGAGTCTGGTCAGCCCCAGCATTTT

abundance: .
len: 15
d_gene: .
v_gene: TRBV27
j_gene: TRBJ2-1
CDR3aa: CASSPRVAVYNEQFF
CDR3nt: TGTGCCAGCAGTCCCCGGGTAGCGGTATACAATGAGCAGTTCTTC

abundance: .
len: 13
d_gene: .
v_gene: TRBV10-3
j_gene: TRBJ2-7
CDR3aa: CAISPTGLNEQYF
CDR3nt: TGTGCCATCAGCCCAACAGGGTTAAACGAGCAGTACTTC

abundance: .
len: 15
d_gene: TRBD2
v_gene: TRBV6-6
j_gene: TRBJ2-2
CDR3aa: CASSLAGGNTGELFF
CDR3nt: TGTGCCAGCTCTCTAGCGGGAGGGAACACCGGGGAGCTGTTTTTT

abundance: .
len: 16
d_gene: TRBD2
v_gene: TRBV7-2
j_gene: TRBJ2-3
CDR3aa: CASSLDGRGSTDTQYF
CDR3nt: TGTGCCAGCAGCTTAGACGGGAGGGGAAGCACAGATACGCAGTATTTT

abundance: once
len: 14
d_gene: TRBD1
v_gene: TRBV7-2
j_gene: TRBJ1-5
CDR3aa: CASSMTGDGQPQHF
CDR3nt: TGTGCCAGCAGCATGACAGGGGATGGGCAGCCCCAGCATTTT

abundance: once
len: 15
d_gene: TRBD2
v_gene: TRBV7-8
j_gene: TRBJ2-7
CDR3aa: CASSPWERGAYEQYF
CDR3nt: TGTGCCAGCAGCCCGTGGGAGCGGGGGGCCTACGAGCAGTACTTC

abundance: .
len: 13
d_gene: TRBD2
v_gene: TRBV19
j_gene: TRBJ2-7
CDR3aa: CASAPLAGVEQYF
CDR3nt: TGTGCCAGCGCCCCATTAGCGGGAGTTGAGCAGTACTTC

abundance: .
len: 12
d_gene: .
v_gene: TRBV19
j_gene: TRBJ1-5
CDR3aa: CASSFQSQPQHF
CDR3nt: TGTGCCAGTAGTTTCCAGTCTCAGCCCCAGCATTTT

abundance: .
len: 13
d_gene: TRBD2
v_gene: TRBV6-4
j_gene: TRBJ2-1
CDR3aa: CASSDGGGREQFF
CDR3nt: TGTGCCAGCAGTGACGGGGGAGGGCGTGAGCAGTTCTTC

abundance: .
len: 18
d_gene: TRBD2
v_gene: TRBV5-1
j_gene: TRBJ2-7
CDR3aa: CASSYGLAGGPWFNEQYF
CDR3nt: TGCGCCAGCAGCTACGGACTAGCGGGAGGGCCTTGGTTCAACGAGCAGTACTTC

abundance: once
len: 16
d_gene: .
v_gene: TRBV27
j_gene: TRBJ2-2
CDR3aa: CASSLRQAGLAGELFF
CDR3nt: TGTGCCAGCAGTTTACGACAGGCCGGTCTGGCCGGGGAGCTGTTTTTT

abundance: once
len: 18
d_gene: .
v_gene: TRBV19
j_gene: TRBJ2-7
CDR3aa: CASSTYPTAASSSYEQYF
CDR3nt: TGTGCCAGTAGTACTTACCCCACGGCAGCGTCGAGCTCCTACGAGCAGTACTTC

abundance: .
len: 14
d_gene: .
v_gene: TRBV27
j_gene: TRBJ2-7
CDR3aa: CASSLIDSSYEQYF
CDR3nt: TGTGCCAGCAGTTTAATAGACTCGTCATACGAGCAGTACTTC

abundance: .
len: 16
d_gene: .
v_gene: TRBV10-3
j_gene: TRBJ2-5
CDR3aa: CAISEQTSRGQETQYF
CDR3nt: TGTGCCATCAGTGAACAGACTAGCAGGGGCCAAGAGACCCAGTACTTC

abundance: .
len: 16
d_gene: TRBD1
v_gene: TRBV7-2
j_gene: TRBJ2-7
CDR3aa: CASSRTRGQGPYEQYF
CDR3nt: TGTGCCAGCAGCCGTACGCGAGGACAGGGGCCCTACGAGCAGTACTTC

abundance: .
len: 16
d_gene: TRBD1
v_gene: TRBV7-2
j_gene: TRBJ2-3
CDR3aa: CASSSRDRASTDTQYF
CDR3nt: TGTGCCAGCAGCTCGCGGGACAGGGCCAGCACAGATACGCAGTATTTT

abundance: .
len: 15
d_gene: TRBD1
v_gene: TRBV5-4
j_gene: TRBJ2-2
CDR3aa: CASSFSDRATGELFF
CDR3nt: TGTGCCAGCAGCTTTTCGGACAGGGCAACCGGGGAGCTGTTTTTT

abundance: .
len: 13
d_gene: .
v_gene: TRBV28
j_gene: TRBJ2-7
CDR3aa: CASSFPNEYEQYF
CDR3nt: TGTGCCAGCAGTTTCCCCAACGAGTACGAGCAGTACTTC

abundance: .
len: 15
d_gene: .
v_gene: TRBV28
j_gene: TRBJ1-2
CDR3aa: CASRRTPGDFYGYTF
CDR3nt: TGTGCCAGCAGACGAACCCCCGGGGATTTCTATGGCTACACCTTC

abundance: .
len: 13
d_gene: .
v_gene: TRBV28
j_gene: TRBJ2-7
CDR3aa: CASSPKLLYEQYF
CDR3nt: TGTGCCAGCAGTCCGAAGCTTCTCTACGAGCAGTACTTC

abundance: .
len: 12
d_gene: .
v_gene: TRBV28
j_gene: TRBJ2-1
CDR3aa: CASINSQQEQFF
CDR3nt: TGTGCCAGCATAAACAGCCAGCAGGAGCAGTTCTTC

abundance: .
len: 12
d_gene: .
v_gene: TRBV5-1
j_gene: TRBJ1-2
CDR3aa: CASRDNSLGYTF
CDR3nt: TGCGCCAGCAGGGACAATTCTTTGGGCTACACCTTC

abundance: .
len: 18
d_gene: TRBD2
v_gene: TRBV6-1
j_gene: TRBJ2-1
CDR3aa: CASSEFLLAGGGDGEQFF
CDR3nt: TGTGCCAGCAGTGAATTTCTACTAGCGGGAGGAGGGGACGGTGAGCAGTTCTTC

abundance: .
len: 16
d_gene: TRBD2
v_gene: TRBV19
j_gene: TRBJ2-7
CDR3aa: CASSPRGGGGIYEQYF
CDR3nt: TGTGCCAGTAGTCCCAGAGGCGGGGGTGGGATTTACGAGCAGTACTTC

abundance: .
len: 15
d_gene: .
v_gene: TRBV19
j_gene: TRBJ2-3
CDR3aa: CACSQGAHAADTQYF
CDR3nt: TGTGCCTGTAGTCAAGGGGCCCACGCGGCAGATACGCAGTATTTT

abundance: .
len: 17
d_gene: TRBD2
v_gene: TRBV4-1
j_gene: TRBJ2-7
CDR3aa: CASSHEQTSVSSYEQYF
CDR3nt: TGCGCCAGCAGCCACGAACAAACTAGCGTTAGCTCCTACGAGCAGTACTTC

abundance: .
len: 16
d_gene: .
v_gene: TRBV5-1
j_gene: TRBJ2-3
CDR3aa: CASSLGGGPSRDTQYF
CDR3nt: TGCGCCAGCAGCTTGGGGGGAGGCCCATCTCGGGATACGCAGTATTTT

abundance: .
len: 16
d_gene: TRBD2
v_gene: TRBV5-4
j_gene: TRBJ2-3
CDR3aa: CASSQITSGTTDTQYF
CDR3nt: TGTGCCAGCAGCCAAATAACTAGCGGGACCACAGATACGCAGTATTTT

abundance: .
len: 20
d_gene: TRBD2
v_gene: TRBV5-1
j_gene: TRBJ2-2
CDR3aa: CASSLKQGTSGRANTGELFF
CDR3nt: TGCGCCAGCAGCTTGAAACAGGGGACTAGCGGGAGGGCGAACACCGGGGAGCTGTTTTTT

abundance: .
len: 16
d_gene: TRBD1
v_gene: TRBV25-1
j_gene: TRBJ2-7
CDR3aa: CASSGITTGNPYEQYF
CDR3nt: TGTGCCAGCAGTGGGATCACGACAGGGAACCCTTACGAGCAGTACTTC

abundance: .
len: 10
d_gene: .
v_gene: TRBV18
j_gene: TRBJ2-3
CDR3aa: CASLGDTQYF
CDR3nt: TGTGCCAGCCTCGGGGATACGCAGTATTTT

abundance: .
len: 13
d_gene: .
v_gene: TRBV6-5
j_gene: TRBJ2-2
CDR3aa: CATLGGTPGELFF
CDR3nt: TGTGCCACCCTGGGGGGTACCCCCGGGGAGCTGTTTTTT

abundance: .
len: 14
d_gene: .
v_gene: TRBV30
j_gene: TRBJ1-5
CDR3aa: CAWSSAWAQGPQHF
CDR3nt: TGTGCCTGGAGTTCAGCCTGGGCCCAAGGCCCCCAGCATTTT

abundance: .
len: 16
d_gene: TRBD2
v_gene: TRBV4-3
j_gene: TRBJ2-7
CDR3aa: CASSHSTSGSSYEQYF
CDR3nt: TGCGCCAGCAGCCACTCGACTAGCGGGAGCTCCTACGAGCAGTACTTC

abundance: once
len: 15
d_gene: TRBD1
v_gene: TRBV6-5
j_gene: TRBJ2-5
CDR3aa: CASSIGQGTLETQYF
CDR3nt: TGTGCCAGCAGTATAGGACAGGGGACCCTAGAGACCCAGTACTTC

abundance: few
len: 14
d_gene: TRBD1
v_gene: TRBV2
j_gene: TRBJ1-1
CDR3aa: CASSRGTANTEAFF
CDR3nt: TGTGCCAGCAGTAGGGGGACAGCGAACACTGAAGCTTTCTTT

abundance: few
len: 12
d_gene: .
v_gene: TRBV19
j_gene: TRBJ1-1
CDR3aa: CASTQGATEAFF
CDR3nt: TGTGCCAGTACTCAGGGTGCCACTGAAGCTTTCTTT

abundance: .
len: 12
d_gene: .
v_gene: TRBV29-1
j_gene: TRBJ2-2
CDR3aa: CSVVGNTGELFF
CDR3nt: TGCAGCGTTGTGGGCAACACCGGGGAGCTGTTTTTT

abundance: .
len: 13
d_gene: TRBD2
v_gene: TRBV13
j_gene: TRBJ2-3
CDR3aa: CASRLAGRDTQYF
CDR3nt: TGTGCCAGTAGACTAGCGGGGCGGGATACGCAGTATTTT

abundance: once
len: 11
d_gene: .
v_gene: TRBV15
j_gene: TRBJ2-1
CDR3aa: CATSSRNEQFF
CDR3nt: TGTGCCACCTCCTCTCGTAATGAGCAGTTCTTC

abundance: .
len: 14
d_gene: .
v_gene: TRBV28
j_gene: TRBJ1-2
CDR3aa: CASSSGLPRYGYTF
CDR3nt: TGTGCCAGCAGTTCTGGACTGCCCCGGTATGGCTACACCTTC

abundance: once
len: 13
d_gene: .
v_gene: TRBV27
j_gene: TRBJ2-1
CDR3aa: CASTFVGGGEQFF
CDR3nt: TGTGCCAGCACGTTTGTCGGGGGAGGCGAGCAGTTCTTC

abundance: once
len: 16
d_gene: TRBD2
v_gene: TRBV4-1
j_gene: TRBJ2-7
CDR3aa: CASSQTSGRGAYEQYF
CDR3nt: TGCGCCAGCAGCCAAACTAGCGGGAGAGGGGCCTACGAGCAGTACTTC

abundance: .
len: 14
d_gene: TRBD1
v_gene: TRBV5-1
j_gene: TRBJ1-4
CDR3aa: CASSRDSPNEKLFF
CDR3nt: TGCGCCAGCAGCCGGGACAGCCCTAATGAAAAACTGTTTTTT

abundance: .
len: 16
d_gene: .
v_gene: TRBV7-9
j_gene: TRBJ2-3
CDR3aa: CASSLGPLTAPGTQYF
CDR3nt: TGTGCCAGCAGCTTAGGCCCCCTGACAGCGCCCGGTACGCAGTATTTT

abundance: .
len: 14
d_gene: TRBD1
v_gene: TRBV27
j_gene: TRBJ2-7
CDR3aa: CASSSGTENYEQYF
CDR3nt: TGTGCCAGCAGTTCCGGGACAGAAAACTACGAGCAGTACTTC

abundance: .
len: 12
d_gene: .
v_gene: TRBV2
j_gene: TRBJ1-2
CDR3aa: CASSGARGGYTF
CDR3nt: TGTGCCAGCAGTGGTGCTAGGGGAGGCTACACCTTC

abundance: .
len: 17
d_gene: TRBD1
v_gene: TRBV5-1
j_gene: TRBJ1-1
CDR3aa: CASSLGGVGGAATEAFF
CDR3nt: TGCGCCAGCAGCTTGGGAGGGGTAGGGGGCGCGGCTACTGAAGCTTTCTTT

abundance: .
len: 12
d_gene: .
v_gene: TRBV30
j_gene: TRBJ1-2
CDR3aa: CAWMRLNYGYTF
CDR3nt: TGTGCCTGGATGCGGCTGAACTATGGCTACACCTTC

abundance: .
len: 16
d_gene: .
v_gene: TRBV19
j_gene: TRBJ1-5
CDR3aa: CASSSGHGNSNQPQHF
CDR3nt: TGTGCCAGTAGTTCGGGACACGGAAATAGCAATCAGCCCCAGCATTTT

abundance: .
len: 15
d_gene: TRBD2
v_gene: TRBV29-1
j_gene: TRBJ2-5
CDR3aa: CSVRWDYYPQETQYF
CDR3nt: TGCAGCGTGCGCTGGGACTACTACCCCCAAGAGACCCAGTACTTC

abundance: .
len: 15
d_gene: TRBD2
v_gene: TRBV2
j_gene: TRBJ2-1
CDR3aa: CASSGGLASYNEQFF
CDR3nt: TGTGCCAGCAGTGGCGGACTAGCCTCCTACAATGAGCAGTTCTTC

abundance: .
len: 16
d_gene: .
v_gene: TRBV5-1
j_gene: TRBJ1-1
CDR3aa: CASSLAGRGTRTEAFF
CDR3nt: TGCGCCAGCAGCTTGGCCGGGAGGGGAACTCGGACTGAAGCTTTCTTT

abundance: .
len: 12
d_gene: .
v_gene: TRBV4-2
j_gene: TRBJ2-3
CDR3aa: CASSQVANTQYF
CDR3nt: TGTGCCAGCAGCCAAGTGGCCAATACGCAGTATTTT